The rows below give T cell receptor beta chains drawn from one sample of a study of T cells after yellow fever vaccination. From the 5' RACE reads, TCRdb called clonotypes with MiXCR, one entry per CDR3 protein. Of roughly 68,000 distinct CDR3 sequences in the sample, just over 6.5% were seen once. The sample consisted of CD8+ T cells sorted from PBMCs, taken about 41 days after the first yellow fever vaccination. The receptors originated from a man in his late teens or twenties who received the YFV17D yellow fever vaccine. Each CDR3 is given with its conserved first and last residue. Each record gives: CDR3 length, V gene, J gene, D gene, clone size, CDR3 protein, CDR3 DNA. A D gene is named only where the DNA matches it firmly. Rows give clone size only sometimes, using once, few, many, or a class for an expanded clone.

>13|TRBV12-3/TRBV12-4|TRBJ2-3|.|few
CASSPQGSDTQYF
TGTGCCAGCAGTCCCCAGGGTTCAGATACGCAGTATTTT
>18|TRBV11-1|TRBJ1-4|.|.
CASSLLPGEGATNEKLFF
TGTGCCAGCAGCTTACTGCCAGGGGAGGGGGCAACTAATGAAAAACTGTTTTTT
>13|TRBV6-5|TRBJ2-3|.|many
CASSYGFWDTQYF
TGTGCCAGCAGTTACGGATTTTGGGATACGCAGTATTTT
>13|TRBV7-6|TRBJ2-7|.|few
CASSPAETYEQYF
TGTGCCAGCAGCCCGGCGGAGACCTACGAGCAGTACTTC
>14|TRBV6-5|TRBJ1-1|.|many
CASSLGRANTEAFF
TGTGCCAGCAGCTTGGGGAGGGCGAACACTGAAGCTTTCTTT
>14|TRBV7-3|TRBJ2-3|.|.
CASSLAGAADTQYF
TGTGCCAGCAGCTTAGCGGGGGCGGCAGATACGCAGTATTTT
>15|TRBV4-1|TRBJ1-5|.|many
CASSLLGGGNQPQHF
TGCGCCAGCAGCCTCCTAGGGGGAGGGAATCAGCCCCAGCATTTT
>14|TRBV27|TRBJ1-2|.|many
CASRTLGGNYGYTF
TGTGCCAGCAGGACGCTGGGGGGCAACTATGGCTACACCTTC
>16|TRBV7-2|TRBJ2-3|TRBD2|many
CASSLSLRGGTDTQYF
TGTGCCAGCAGCTTAAGTCTGCGGGGGGGCACAGATACGCAGTATTTT
>17|TRBV11-2|TRBJ2-1|.|many
CASSFSGDGGPWNEQFF
TGTGCCAGCAGCTTCTCAGGTGACGGGGGGCCCTGGAATGAGCAGTTCTTC